The next 30 T cell receptor beta chains were all read from a single sample in a study of T cell changes during pregnancy in multiple sclerosis (dated by TCRdb to between 2017 and 2020). Libraries were built with the immunoSEQ multiplex PCR assay. TCRdb re-hosts the immuneACCESS table, in-frame sequences only. Its copies lack some clones; in the studies checked, an unresolved V gene accounts for under half of them, and the cause for the rest is not known. For this sample there are about 130,000 clones; about 95% appear just once. 0.44% of the sample belongs to the ten largest clones. This material consisted of peripheral blood, taken after pregnancy. These receptors were taken from a female donor with multiple sclerosis, enrolled in a pregnancy study.

The chain links TRBV11-3 to TRBJ2-3, with 8 bases aligning to TRBD2. Germline V gives CDR1 SGHNT, CDR2 YENEEA. The trim removed 1 base at V and 0 bases at J, leaving 6 bases unmatched. The CDR3 covers 17 residues. The CDR3 sequence is CASSLGPGGSSTDTQYF. The CDR3 DNA sequence: TGTGCCAGCAGCTTAGGCCCGGGAGGGAGTAGCACAGATACGCAGTATTTT.

The V call is TRBV29-1, the J call TRBJ2-3; 7 bases are a match to TRBD2. Germline-derived CDR1 and CDR2 are SQVTM and ANQGSEA. The CDR3 is made up of 16 amino acids. Unmatched junction bases numbered 8, after V lost 0 bases and J lost 2 bases. The CDR3 bases are TGCAGCGTTGAAGATCGCGGGGGATACTACACAGATACGCAGTATTTT. Residues: CSVEDRGGYYTDTQYF.

This chain links TRBV5-6 with TRBJ2-1; 7 bases agree with TRBD1. CDR3 length: 13 amino acids. Germline trimming cut 5 bases from V and 9 bases from J; bases unmatched to any gene: 8. In germline, CDR1 is SGHDT, CDR2 YYEEEE. CDR3 sequence: CASSYRGSFEQFF. In DNA, the CDR3 is TGTGCCAGCAGTTACAGGGGAAGCTTTGAGCAGTTCTTC.

CDR3 sequence: CASSVGQLNTEAFF. CDR3 sequence (DNA): TGTGCCAGCAGCGTAGGACAGTTGAACACTGAAGCTTTCTTT. V usage is TRBV9 and J usage is TRBJ1-1, with D possibly being TRBD1 (5 bases). The germline V gene has CDR1 SGDLS and CDR2 YYNGEE. V was trimmed by 0 bases and J by 0 bases, leaving 6 bases between them. This CDR3 spans 14 amino acids.

The gene calls are TRBV5-6 and TRBJ1-5; TRBD1 aligns across 9 bases. V shed 0 bases and J 2 bases; nucleotides not matched to a gene: 6. The CDR3 consists of 17 residues. Germline V CDR1 and CDR2: SGHDT, YYEEEE. This CDR3 is CASSLGTGVRGNQPQHF. The DNA of the CDR3 is TGTGCCAGCAGCTTGGGGACAGGGGTTAGGGGCAATCAGCCCCAGCATTTT.

The table lists this clone with a count of one. The chain joins TRBV2 to TRBJ2-5; D is possibly TRBD2 (5 bases). Germline loops: CDR1 SNHLY, CDR2 FYNNEI. V lost 7 bases to trimming and J lost 0 bases, with 9 bases between them. This CDR3 comprises 13 residues. The CDR3: CASNPGYQETQYF. CDR3 DNA: TGTGCCAGCAATCCGGGATACCAAGAGACCCAGTACTTC.

The V and J genes are TRBV7-3 and TRBJ2-1, with D possibly matching TRBD2 (6 bases). CDR1 and CDR2 (germline): SGHTA, FQGTGA. V was cut by 4 bases and J by 2 bases, with 15 bases left in between. The CDR3 has 16 residues. CDR3 residues: CASSSLPGGPYNEQFF. In DNA form, the CDR3 reads TGTGCCAGCAGCTCGTTACCCGGAGGGCCCTACAATGAGCAGTTCTTC.

A single count supports this clone. The V call is TRBV18, the J call TRBJ2-5, with D possibly being TRBD1 (6 bases). Germline V gives CDR1 KGHSH, CDR2 LQKENI. With 3 bases removed from V and 2 bases from J, the gap between germline ends came to 19 bases. The CDR3 has 17 residues. This CDR3 reads CASSPLHASDSQETQYF. The CDR3, as DNA: TGTGCCAGCTCACCGCTCCACGCATCGGACAGTCAAGAGACCCAGTACTTC.

This chain joins TRBV4-2 and TRBJ2-7; a possible D gene is TRBD1 (5 bases). Germline assignment: CDR1 LGHNA and CDR2 YNFKEQ. Trimming pared 4 bases from V and 3 bases from J, leaving 10 bases between. CDR3 size: 13 residues. The CDR3 sequence: CASSPPGYYEQYF. CDR3 sequence (DNA): TGTGCCAGCAGCCCCCCAGGGTACTACGAGCAGTACTTC.

The chain combines TRBV27 with TRBJ2-4; D perhaps matches TRBD1 (5 bases). This CDR3 spans 13 amino acids. From germline, CDR1 is MNHEY and CDR2 SMNVEV (reference sequence). Trimming cost V 10 bases and J 4 bases, with 14 bases left between them. The CDR3 DNA sequence: TGTGCCACCCAGTTAGGGGCAAAAAACATTCAGTACTTC. Translation gives CATQLGAKNIQYF.

The chain uses TRBV4-1 and TRBJ2-7; TRBD2 agrees at 8 bases. The length of the CDR3 is 16 residues. Germline lookup yields CDR1 MGHRA and CDR2 YSYEKL. Trimming cost V 0 bases and J 2 bases; bases outside gene matches: 6. CDR3 sequence: CASSQERVAGPYEQYF. DNA of the CDR3: TGCGCCAGCAGCCAAGAAAGGGTAGCGGGGCCCTACGAGCAGTACTTC.

The CDR3 loop reads CASSATGFTGEQYF. The CDR3 nucleotides read TGTGCCAGCAGCGCGACAGGGTTTACCGGTGAGCAGTACTTC. The J gene is TRBJ2-7, the V gene TRBV9; 7 bases are shared with TRBD1. CDR3 size: 14 residues. Germline V gene lookup returns CDR1 SGDLS and CDR2 YYNGEE. V lost 3 bases and J lost 7; bases outside the gene matches: 10.

The chain employs TRBV21-1 and TRBJ1-4. TRBV21-1 is assigned pseudogene status. The CDR3 spans 17 residues. CDR3 nucleotide sequence: TGTGCCAGCAGAAGGAGGATAGACAAGGTGCATAATGAAAAACTGTTTTTT. Amino acids: CASRRRIDKVHNEKLFF.

This chain joins TRBV7-2 and TRBJ1-2; 7 nucleotides agree with TRBD1. V dropped 5 bases and J dropped 3; count of bases not matched to a gene: 6. The CDR3 extends over 14 amino acids. Germline loops: CDR1 SGHTA, CDR2 FQGNSA. CDR3 sequence: CASSQGVGDYGYTF. CDR3 bases: TGTGCCAGCAGCCAGGGGGTCGGAGACTATGGCTACACCTTC.

The CDR3 nucleotides are TGCGCCAGCAGCCAACCCTCGGACAGAGGCTACACCTTC. Translated, it gives CASSQPSDRGYTF. The rearrangement uses TRBV5-1 and TRBJ1-2; tentative D call: TRBD1 (6 bases). V was shortened by 4 bases and J by 8 bases, with 15 bases between the two germline ends. This CDR3 is 13 amino acids long. Germline-derived CDR1 and CDR2 are SGHRS and YFSETQ.

V and J are TRBV7-9 and TRBJ2-7; 7 bases are shared with TRBD2. In germline, CDR1 is SEHNR, CDR2 FQNEAQ (reference sequence). This CDR3 region has 16 residues. V was pared by 5 bases and J by 4 bases, with 14 bases of the junction left unmatched. The CDR3 protein is CASSPPVGVREYEQYF. For the CDR3, the DNA is TGTGCCAGCAGCCCCCCTGTCGGCGTGCGGGAGTACGAGCAGTACTTC.

The chain employs TRBV28 and TRBJ2-5; 7 bases agree with TRBD2. J lost 3 bases, V lost 3 bases, and 1 base had no gene match. The CDR3 is 13 residues long. CDR1 MDHEN and CDR2 SYDVKM come from the germline V gene. Written as DNA, the CDR3 is TGTGCCAGCAGTTTTGCGGGGGAAGAGACCCAGTACTTC. Amino acids: CASSFAGEETQYF.

This rearrangement joins TRBV7-9 to TRBJ2-7, with 13 bases that match TRBD2. The germline V gene encodes CDR1 SEHNR and CDR2 FQNEAQ (reference sequence). V shed 5 bases, J shed 2 bases, and the junction held 3 bases outside the gene matches. The CDR3 contains 15 residues. CDR3 protein: CASSQGTSGTYEQYF. The CDR3 DNA reads TGTGCCAGCAGCCAAGGGACTAGCGGGACCTACGAGCAGTACTTC. The variable domain in full, with the rest retrieved from reference TRBV7-9 and TRBJ2-7, is DTGVSQNPRHKITKRGQNVTFRCDPISEHNRLYWYRQTLGQGPEFLTYFQNEAQLEKSRLLSDRFSAERPKGSFSTLEIQRTEQGDSAMYLCASSQGTSGTYEQYFGPGTRLTVT.

The genes are TRBV28 and TRBJ2-7; 9 nucleotides match TRBD1. This CDR3 has 15 residues. With 4 bases clipped from V and 0 bases from J, the junction kept 4 bases outside the gene matches. The V gene's germline CDR1 is MDHEN and CDR2 SYDVKM. The DNA of the CDR3 is TGTGCCAGCAGTTACAGGGGGCCGAGCTCCTACGAGCAGTACTTC. Translation: CASSYRGPSSYEQYF.

The V and J genes are TRBV7-9 and TRBJ2-5; tentative D call: TRBD2 (6 bases). The CDR3 runs 13 residues. V lost 2 bases, J lost 4 bases, and 8 bases lay in between. The V gene's germline CDR1 is SEHNR and CDR2 FQNEAQ (reference sequence). The CDR3 DNA is TGTGCCAGCAGCTTAACTAGCATAGAGACCCAGTACTTC. It codes for CASSLTSIETQYF. Complete variable domain (other parts from reference TRBV7-9 and TRBJ2-5): DTGVSQNPRHKITKRGQNVTFRCDPISEHNRLYWYRQTLGQGPEFLTYFQNEAQLEKSRLLSDRFSAERPKGSFSTLEIQRTEQGDSAMYLCASSLTSIETQYFGPGTRLLVL.

This chain joins TRBV5-1 and TRBJ1-4; D is unresolved. Trimming took off 4 bases at V and 12 bases at J, with 10 bases between the two ends. Germline V gene lookup returns CDR1 SGHRS and CDR2 YFSETQ. This CDR3 has 11 residues. The CDR3 region has the DNA TGCGCCAGCAGCCAGACCGAGGAACTGTTTTTT. Its protein product is CASSQTEELFF.

The chain is built from TRBV2 and TRBJ1-2; D remains ambiguous. V lost 8 bases to trimming and J lost 4 bases, with 14 bases between them. The CDR3 sequence is 13 residues long. The V gene's germline CDR1 is SNHLY and CDR2 FYNNEI. The DNA of the CDR3 is TGTGCCAGCTATCGGCCTCTAGGCTATGGCTACACCTTC. Protein sequence: CASYRPLGYGYTF.

In this sample, this clone turned up a few times. The genes are TRBV19 and TRBJ1-2; 9 nucleotides line up with TRBD1. Germline CDR1 and CDR2: LNHDA and SQIVND (reference sequence). The CDR3 has 13 amino acids. Trimming cost V 6 bases and J 8 bases; bases outside gene matches: 7. CDR3 sequence: CASSQDRGKGYTF. The CDR3 nucleotides read TGTGCCAGTAGCCAGGACAGGGGAAAAGGCTACACCTTC. Based on the CDR3 plus reference TRBV19 and TRBJ1-2, the full variable domain is DGGITQSPKYLFRKEGQNVTLSCEQNLNHDAMYWYRQDPGQGLRLIYYSQIVNDFQKGDIAEGYSVSREKKESFPLTVTSAQKNPTAFYLCASSQDRGKGYTFGSGTRLTVV.

The chain links TRBV6-6 to TRBJ2-7, with D possibly being TRBD2 (5 bases). The CDR3 contains 12 residues. V shed 4 bases and J shed 11 bases, with 15 bases lying between them. CDR1 and CDR2 from the germline V gene are MNHNY and SVGAGI (reference sequence). As DNA, the CDR3 is TGTGCCAGCAGTTTCCCCGGAGAGCGGAAGTACTTC. It is translated as CASSFPGERKYF.

The rearrangement joins TRBV9 to TRBJ2-5; weak D call: TRBD2 (8 bases). There are 17 residues in the CDR3. Germline V CDR1 and CDR2: SGDLS, YYNGEE. Trimming took 0 bases from V and 4 from J, leaving 19 bases between them. The CDR3 protein is CASSVETSGYRGETQYF. As DNA, the CDR3 is TGTGCCAGCAGCGTAGAAACTAGCGGCTACAGGGGAGAGACCCAGTACTTC. Full variable domain (remainder filled in from reference TRBV9 and TRBJ2-5): DSGVTQTPKHLITATGQRVTLRCSPRSGDLSVYWYQQSLDQGLQFLIQYYNGEERAKGNILERFSAQQFPDLHSELNLSSLELGDSALYFCASSVETSGYRGETQYFGPGTRLLVL.

The gene calls are TRBV19 and TRBJ1-2, with D possibly being TRBD1 (5 bases). Per germline, CDR1 LNHDA and CDR2 SQIVND (reference sequence). This CDR3 has 12 amino acids. The V end was cut by 7 bases, the J end by 5 bases, with 11 bases between. CDR3 DNA: TGTGCCAGTACTGACAGCAGATATGGCTACACCTTC. Its protein is CASTDSRYGYTF.

The rearrangement links TRBV27 to TRBJ2-1; 8 nucleotides align to TRBD2. CDR3 size: 15 residues. The junction had 8 bases not matched to a gene; V was cut back by 2 bases and J by 8 bases. Germline CDR1 and CDR2: MNHEY and SMNVEV (reference sequence). CDR3 sequence (DNA): TGTGCCAGCAGTTTAGACGGGAGGGCCAGGGATGAGCAGTTCTTC. Its translation is CASSLDGRARDEQFF.

This chain joins TRBV25-1 and TRBJ2-1; D call uncertain. Between the trimmed V and J ends, which lost 2 bases and 1 base, there was a span of 6 bases. The CDR3 runs to 14 residues. From germline, CDR1 is MGHDK and CDR2 SYGVNS. The CDR3 DNA reads TGTGCCAGCAGTGAACCGGGTTCCTACAATGAGCAGTTCTTC. Encoded protein: CASSEPGSYNEQFF.

This clone has only one observation. The chain uses TRBV5-4 and TRBJ2-3, with 11 bases that match TRBD2. The germline V gene encodes CDR1 SGHNT and CDR2 YYREEE (reference sequence). The trim removed 3 bases at V and 2 bases at J, leaving 5 bases unmatched. The CDR3 consists of 16 residues. In DNA form, the CDR3 reads TGTGCCAGCAGCTCCGGGACTAGCGGCTTCACAGATACGCAGTATTTT. Protein product: CASSSGTSGFTDTQYF.

Comments on this clone: One end of the junction is discordant with germline, which a read error may explain. This chain uses TRBV7-7 with TRBJ2-1; TRBD1 aligns across 8 bases. Germline values: CDR1 SSHAT, CDR2 FNYEAQ (reference sequence). The CDR3 has 15 residues. CDR3 region: CASSLARGLNNEQFF. CDR3 coding DNA: TGTGCTAGCAGCTTAGCCAGGGGGCTAAACAATGAGCAGTTCTTC.